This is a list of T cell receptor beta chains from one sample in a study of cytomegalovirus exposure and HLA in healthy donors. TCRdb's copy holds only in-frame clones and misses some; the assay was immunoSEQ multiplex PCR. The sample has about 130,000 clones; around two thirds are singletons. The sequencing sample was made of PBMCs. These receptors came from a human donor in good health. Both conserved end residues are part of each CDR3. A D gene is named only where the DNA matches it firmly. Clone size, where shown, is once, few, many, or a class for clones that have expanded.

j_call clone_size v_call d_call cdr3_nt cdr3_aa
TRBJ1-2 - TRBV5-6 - TGTGCCAGCAGCTTGTCGATGTGGGAAGGGACTGGTGGAGGCTACACCTTC CASSLSMWEGTGGGYTF
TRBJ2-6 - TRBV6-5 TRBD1 TGTGCCAGCAGTTACTGGGACAGCTCTGGGGCCAACGTCCTGACTTTC CASSYWDSSGANVLTF
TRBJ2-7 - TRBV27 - TGTGCCAGCAGTTCCGTTGGGCCCTACGAGCAGTACTTC CASSSVGPYEQYF
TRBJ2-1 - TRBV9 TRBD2 TGTGCCAGCAGTCTAGCGGGGGGGTACCCTTACAATGAGCAGTTCTTC CASSLAGGYPYNEQFF
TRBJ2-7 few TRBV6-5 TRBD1 TGTGCCAGCAGTTTACAGGGGTCCCTCTACGAGCAGTACTTC CASSLQGSLYEQYF
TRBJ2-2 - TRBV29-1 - TGCAGCGTTCCGCGGAAGTTTGGAGTGGCAGGGTTAGAGCCCGGGGAGCTGTTTTTT CSVPRKFGVAGLEPGELFF
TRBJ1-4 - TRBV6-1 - TGTGCCAGCAGTCGAGACAGAGCAACTAATGAAAAACTGTTTTTT CASSRDRATNEKLFF
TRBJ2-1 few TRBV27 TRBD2 TGTGCCAGCAGTTCCTCGCGGCGGCTAGCGGGAGACCACTCCTACAATGAGCAGTTCTTC CASSSSRRLAGDHSYNEQFF
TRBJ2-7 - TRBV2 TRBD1 TGTGCCAGCAGGCGGACAGGGGGACACTACGAGCAGTACTTC CASRRTGGHYEQYF
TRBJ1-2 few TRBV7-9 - TGTGCCAGCAGCTTAGATGCGGGGACCTTCTATGGCTACACCTTC CASSLDAGTFYGYTF
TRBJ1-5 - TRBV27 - TGTGCCAGCAGTTTCGAGCGGAATCAGCCCCAGCATTTT CASSFERNQPQHF
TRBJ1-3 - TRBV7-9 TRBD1 TGTGCCAGCAGCCCGACAGGGCCTGGAAACACCATATATTTT CASSPTGPGNTIYF
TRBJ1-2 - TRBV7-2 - TGTGCCAGCAGCTTAGTCGGGGGGTATGGCTACACCTTC CASSLVGGYGYTF
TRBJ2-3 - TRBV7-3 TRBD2 TGTGCCAGCAGCTCGCTAGCGGGGGGGGTAGATACGCAGTATTTT CASSSLAGGVDTQYF
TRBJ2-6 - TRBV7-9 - TGTGCCAGCAGCCCGCCGAGTGGAGGGGCTGGGGCCAACGTCCTGACTTTC CASSPPSGGAGANVLTF
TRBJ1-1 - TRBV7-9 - TGTGCCAGCAGCTCAGGGGAAAGGGTCACTGAAGCTTTCTTT CASSSGERVTEAFF
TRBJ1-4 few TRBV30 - TGTGCCTGGAGTGTAGGGGGAAAACTGTTTTTT CAWSVGGKLFF
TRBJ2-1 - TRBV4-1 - TGCGCCAGCAGCCATCCCGCCTGGGGCCAGTCCTCCTACAATGAGCAGTTCTTC CASSHPAWGQSSYNEQFF
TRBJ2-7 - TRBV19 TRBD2 TGTGCCAGTAGCAGAGGGGGACTAGCGGGGGACTCCTACGAGCAGTACTTC CASSRGGLAGDSYEQYF
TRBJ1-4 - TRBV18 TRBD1 TGTGCCAGCTCACCGAGGACAGGGCTTGGGGAAAAACTGTTTTTT CASSPRTGLGEKLFF
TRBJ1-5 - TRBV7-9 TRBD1 TGTTCCAGCAGCCCGACAGGGGGGAGTCAGCCCCAGCATTTT CSSSPTGGSQPQHF
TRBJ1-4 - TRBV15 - TGTGCCACCAGCAGAGAAGCTCGGGGGGGTGAAAAACTGTTTTTT CATSREARGGEKLFF
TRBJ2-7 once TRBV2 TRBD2 TGTGCCAGCAACTCCGGGACTAGGGATCCCTACGAGCAGTACTTC CASNSGTRDPYEQYF
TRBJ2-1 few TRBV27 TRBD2 TGTGCCAGCAGTCTGCTAGCGGGAGTCGGTAATGAGCAGTTCTTC CASSLLAGVGNEQFF
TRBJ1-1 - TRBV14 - TGTGCCAGCAGCGCGGCAGGGAAAGCTTTCTTT CASSAAGKAFF
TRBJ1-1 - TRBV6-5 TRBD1 TGTGCCAGCAGTTACGACAGGGGGAGAAACACTGAAGCTTTCTTT CASSYDRGRNTEAFF
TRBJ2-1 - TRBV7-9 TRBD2 TGTGCCAGCAGCTCCTACGCCCCCGGGACTAGATGGGTCAATGAGCAGTTCTTC CASSSYAPGTRWVNEQFF
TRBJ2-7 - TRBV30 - TGTGCCTGGAGTTTTGCAACATCCTACGAGCAGTACTTC CAWSFATSYEQYF
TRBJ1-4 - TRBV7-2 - TGTGCCAGCAGCCCACTAAGGTCGGGTCGTAATGAAAAACTGTTTTTT CASSPLRSGRNEKLFF
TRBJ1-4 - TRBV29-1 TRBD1 TGCAGCGTTGAAGATAACAGGGGGCGCGATGAAAAACTGTTTTTT CSVEDNRGRDEKLFF
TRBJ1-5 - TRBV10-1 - TGCGCCAGGACGGAGGGGAGTCAGCCCCAGCATTTT CARTEGSQPQHF
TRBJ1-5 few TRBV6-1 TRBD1 TGTGCCAGCAGGGGGACAGGGCAGAATCAGCCCCAGCATTTT CASRGTGQNQPQHF
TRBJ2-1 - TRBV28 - TGTGCCAGCACCAAGGGGGGGGACCCCTACAATGAGCAGTTCTTC CASTKGGDPYNEQFF
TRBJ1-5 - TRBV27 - TGTGCCAGCAGGACAATAGATCAGCCCCAGCATTTT CASRTIDQPQHF
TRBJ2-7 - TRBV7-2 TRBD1 TGTGCCAGCAGCTCCTACGGGACAGGGGTCTCCTACGAGCAGTACTTC CASSSYGTGVSYEQYF
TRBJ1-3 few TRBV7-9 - TGTGCCAGCGATGAGGGAACCTCTGGAAACACCATATATTTT CASDEGTSGNTIYF
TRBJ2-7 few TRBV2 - TGTGCCAGCAGTGAGGTAGCGGTCTCCTACGAGCAGTACTTC CASSEVAVSYEQYF
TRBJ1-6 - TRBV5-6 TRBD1 TGTGCCAGCAGCTTGGGACAGGGATTTGGTTCACCCCTCCACTTT CASSLGQGFGSPLHF
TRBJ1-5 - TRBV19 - TGTGCCAGTAGTATATGGCAGGCGAGCAATCAGCCCCAGCATTTT CASSIWQASNQPQHF
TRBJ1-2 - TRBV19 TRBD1 TGTGCCAGTGGGACAGCGTGGGCGTATGGCTACACCTTC CASGTAWAYGYTF
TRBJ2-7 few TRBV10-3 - TGTGCCATCAGTGATGGTCGGGCAGGGAAGAGTCACGAGCAGTACTTC CAISDGRAGKSHEQYF
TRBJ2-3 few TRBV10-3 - TGTGCCATCACCCCACAGGGTGGGGGCACAGATACGCAGTATTTT CAITPQGGGTDTQYF
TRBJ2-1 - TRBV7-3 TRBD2 TGTGCCAGCAGCTTAACGGGGGCTAGCGGGATTCGTGAGCAGTTCTTC CASSLTGASGIREQFF
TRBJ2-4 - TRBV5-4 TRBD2 TGTGCCAGCAGCCCCCAGGGAGCGGGAGGGAAAAACATTCAGTACTTC CASSPQGAGGKNIQYF
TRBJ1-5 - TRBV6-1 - TGTGCCAGCAGGCTACAGGGTTATAGCAATCAGCCCCAGCATTTT CASRLQGYSNQPQHF
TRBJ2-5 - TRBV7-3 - TGTGCCAGCAGCTTAGGGGGGGGGCTGACCCAGTACTTC CASSLGGGLTQYF
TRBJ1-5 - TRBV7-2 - TGTGCCAGCAGCTTAAGTCCCTTCCAGGGCAATCAGCCCCAGCATTTT CASSLSPFQGNQPQHF
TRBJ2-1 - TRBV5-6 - TGTGCCAGCAGTTCCCTCAGAACCTCCTACAATGAGCAGTTCTTC CASSSLRTSYNEQFF
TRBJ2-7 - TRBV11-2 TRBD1 TGTGCCAGCAGCCCCGGACCCCGGGACAGGGGTTACGAGCAGTACTTC CASSPGPRDRGYEQYF
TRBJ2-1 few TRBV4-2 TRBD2 TGTGCCAGCAGCCAAGATGTGCTCGGGGGGAATGAGCAGTTCTTC CASSQDVLGGNEQFF
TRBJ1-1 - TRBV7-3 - TGTGCCAGCAGGCTGGGGGGGGTGAACACTGAAGCTTTCTTT CASRLGGVNTEAFF
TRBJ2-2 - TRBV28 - TGTGCCAGCAGTTTATTTTTCAACGGGGGACTGAACACCGGGGAGCTGTTTTTT CASSLFFNGGLNTGELFF
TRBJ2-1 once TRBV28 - TGTGCCAGCAGTTTGGGTGGGGCTTCCTACAATGAGCAGTTCTTC CASSLGGASYNEQFF
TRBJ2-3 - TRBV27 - TGTGCCAGCAGTTTTTCCGGTCCAGATACGCAGTATTTT CASSFSGPDTQYF
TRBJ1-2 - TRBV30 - TGTGCCTGGCATGACAGGCCTGGCTACACCTTC CAWHDRPGYTF
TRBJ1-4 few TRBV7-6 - TGTGCCAGCAGCTTCTTTGAAAAACTGTTTTTT CASSFFEKLFF
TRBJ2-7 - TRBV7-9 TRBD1 TGTGCCAGCAGCTTACCCTTTAGACAGGGTACCATCTACGAGCAGTACTTC CASSLPFRQGTIYEQYF
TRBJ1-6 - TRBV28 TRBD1 TGTACCAGCAGTCCCGGGACAGGAGGCATCTCCTATAATTCACCCCTCCACTTT CTSSPGTGGISYNSPLHF
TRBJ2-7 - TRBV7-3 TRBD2 TGTGCCAGCAGCCCCGGGGGGGGCGGGAGCTCCTACGAGCAGTACTTC CASSPGGGGSSYEQYF
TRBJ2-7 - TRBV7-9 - TGTTCCAGCAGCCCCCCGGGACATTACTACGAGCAGTACTTC CSSSPPGHYYEQYF